Listed here are 6 T cell receptor beta chains from one sample, sequenced in a study of blood T cell repertoires in COVID-19. Profiled with immunoSEQ multiplex PCR; TCRdb holds only in-frame clones, not every one. The repertoire includes 5,800 or so clones, roughly four fifths of them detected once, and about 16% sits in the top ten. The sequencing sample was made of peripheral blood. Every receptor here comes from a man aged 55 to 70 with acute or convalescent COVID-19.

The V gene is TRBV5-4, the J gene TRBJ2-7; TRBD1 matches at 7 bases. CDR1 SGHNT and CDR2 YYREEE come from the germline V gene (reference sequence). The CDR3 runs to 13 residues. Trimming took 4 bases from V and 5 from J; bases not matched to a gene: 6. CDR3 sequence (DNA): TGTGCCAGCAGCCAGACAGGGAGAGACGAGCAGTACTTC. Translated: CASSQTGRDEQYF.

CDR3 amino acids: CASSLGGGSYNSPLHF. In DNA form, the CDR3 reads TGTGCCAGCAGCTTGGGGGGGGGCTCCTATAATTCACCCCTCCACTTT. This chain joins TRBV5-4 and TRBJ1-6; weak D call: TRBD1 (5 bases). V lost 0 bases, J lost 0 bases, and 7 bases lay in between. Germline CDR1 reads SGHNT; CDR2 reads YYREEE (reference sequence). The CDR3 is made up of 16 amino acids.

DNA for the CDR3: TGTGCCACCCAAAGCGGGGGCCCCCACACGAATACGCAGTATTTT. It codes for CATQSGGPHTNTQYF. This chain joins TRBV19 and TRBJ2-3, with 8 bases matching TRBD2. With V trimmed by 10 bases and J by 7 bases, 16 bases remained unmatched. CDR1 is LNHDA and CDR2 is SQIVND in the germline V gene (reference sequence). The CDR3 is 15 residues long.

This clone came up a few times. This chain links TRBV3-1 (or the pseudogene TRBV3-2) with TRBJ1-1; a weak D match, TRBD1 (5 bases). The CDR3 has 12 residues. V was pared by 6 bases and J by 6 bases, with 11 bases between. Germline lookup yields CDR1 LGHDT and CDR2 YNNKEL (reference sequence). CDR3 sequence: CASRSGTSEAFF. The DNA of the CDR3 is TGTGCCAGCAGATCGGGGACTTCTGAAGCTTTCTTT.

The V and J genes are TRBV9 and TRBJ2-6; 9 bases fit TRBD1. Germline CDR1 SGDLS, CDR2 YYNGEE. J lost 12 bases, V lost 3 bases, and 7 bases had no gene match. The CDR3 totals 14 residues. The CDR3 coding sequence is TGTGCCAGCAGCGAGATACAGGGGGCTCCCGTCCTGACTTTC. Protein product: CASSEIQGAPVLTF.

J is TRBJ2-7 and V is TRBV2, with 7 bases that match TRBD2. Looked up from germline, CDR1 is SNHLY and CDR2 is FYNNEI. The CDR3 is 16 amino acids. V lost 5 bases and J lost 0; bases outside the gene matches: 10. CDR3 region: CASSSPLAAASYEQYF. DNA for the CDR3: TGTGCCAGCAGTTCTCCCCTAGCGGCTGCCTCCTACGAGCAGTACTTC.